This T cell receptor (beta chain) was sequenced during a study of OX40 agonist ivuxolimab in advanced cancers. Whole-study results and caveats: On average, CD8+ T cells showed a greater number of expanded clones than CD4+.

The CDR3 loop spans 14 amino acids. Germline V gives CDR1 KGHSH, CDR2 LQKENI. About this clone: Its target is unknown.

Some clones are missing from TCRdb's copy, which holds only in-frame ones; the method was immunoSEQ multiplex PCR. Among 40,000 to 45,000 clones listed, 70% to 90% were seen once. The TCR comes from an adult with an advanced solid tumor such as melanoma, head and neck, liver or kidney cancer. V and J are TRBV18 and TRBJ2-5; D is possibly TRBD2 (6 bases). The J call may be in error: the DNA end matches TRBJ2-7 better. The sequenced sample was CD4+ or CD8+ T cells sorted from blood, obtained in a trial of the OX40 agonist ivuxolimab. The CDR3 region is CASSPRRDSYEQYF. CDR3 sequence (DNA): TGTGCCAGCTCCCCTAGGAGGGACTCCTACGAGCAGTACTTC.